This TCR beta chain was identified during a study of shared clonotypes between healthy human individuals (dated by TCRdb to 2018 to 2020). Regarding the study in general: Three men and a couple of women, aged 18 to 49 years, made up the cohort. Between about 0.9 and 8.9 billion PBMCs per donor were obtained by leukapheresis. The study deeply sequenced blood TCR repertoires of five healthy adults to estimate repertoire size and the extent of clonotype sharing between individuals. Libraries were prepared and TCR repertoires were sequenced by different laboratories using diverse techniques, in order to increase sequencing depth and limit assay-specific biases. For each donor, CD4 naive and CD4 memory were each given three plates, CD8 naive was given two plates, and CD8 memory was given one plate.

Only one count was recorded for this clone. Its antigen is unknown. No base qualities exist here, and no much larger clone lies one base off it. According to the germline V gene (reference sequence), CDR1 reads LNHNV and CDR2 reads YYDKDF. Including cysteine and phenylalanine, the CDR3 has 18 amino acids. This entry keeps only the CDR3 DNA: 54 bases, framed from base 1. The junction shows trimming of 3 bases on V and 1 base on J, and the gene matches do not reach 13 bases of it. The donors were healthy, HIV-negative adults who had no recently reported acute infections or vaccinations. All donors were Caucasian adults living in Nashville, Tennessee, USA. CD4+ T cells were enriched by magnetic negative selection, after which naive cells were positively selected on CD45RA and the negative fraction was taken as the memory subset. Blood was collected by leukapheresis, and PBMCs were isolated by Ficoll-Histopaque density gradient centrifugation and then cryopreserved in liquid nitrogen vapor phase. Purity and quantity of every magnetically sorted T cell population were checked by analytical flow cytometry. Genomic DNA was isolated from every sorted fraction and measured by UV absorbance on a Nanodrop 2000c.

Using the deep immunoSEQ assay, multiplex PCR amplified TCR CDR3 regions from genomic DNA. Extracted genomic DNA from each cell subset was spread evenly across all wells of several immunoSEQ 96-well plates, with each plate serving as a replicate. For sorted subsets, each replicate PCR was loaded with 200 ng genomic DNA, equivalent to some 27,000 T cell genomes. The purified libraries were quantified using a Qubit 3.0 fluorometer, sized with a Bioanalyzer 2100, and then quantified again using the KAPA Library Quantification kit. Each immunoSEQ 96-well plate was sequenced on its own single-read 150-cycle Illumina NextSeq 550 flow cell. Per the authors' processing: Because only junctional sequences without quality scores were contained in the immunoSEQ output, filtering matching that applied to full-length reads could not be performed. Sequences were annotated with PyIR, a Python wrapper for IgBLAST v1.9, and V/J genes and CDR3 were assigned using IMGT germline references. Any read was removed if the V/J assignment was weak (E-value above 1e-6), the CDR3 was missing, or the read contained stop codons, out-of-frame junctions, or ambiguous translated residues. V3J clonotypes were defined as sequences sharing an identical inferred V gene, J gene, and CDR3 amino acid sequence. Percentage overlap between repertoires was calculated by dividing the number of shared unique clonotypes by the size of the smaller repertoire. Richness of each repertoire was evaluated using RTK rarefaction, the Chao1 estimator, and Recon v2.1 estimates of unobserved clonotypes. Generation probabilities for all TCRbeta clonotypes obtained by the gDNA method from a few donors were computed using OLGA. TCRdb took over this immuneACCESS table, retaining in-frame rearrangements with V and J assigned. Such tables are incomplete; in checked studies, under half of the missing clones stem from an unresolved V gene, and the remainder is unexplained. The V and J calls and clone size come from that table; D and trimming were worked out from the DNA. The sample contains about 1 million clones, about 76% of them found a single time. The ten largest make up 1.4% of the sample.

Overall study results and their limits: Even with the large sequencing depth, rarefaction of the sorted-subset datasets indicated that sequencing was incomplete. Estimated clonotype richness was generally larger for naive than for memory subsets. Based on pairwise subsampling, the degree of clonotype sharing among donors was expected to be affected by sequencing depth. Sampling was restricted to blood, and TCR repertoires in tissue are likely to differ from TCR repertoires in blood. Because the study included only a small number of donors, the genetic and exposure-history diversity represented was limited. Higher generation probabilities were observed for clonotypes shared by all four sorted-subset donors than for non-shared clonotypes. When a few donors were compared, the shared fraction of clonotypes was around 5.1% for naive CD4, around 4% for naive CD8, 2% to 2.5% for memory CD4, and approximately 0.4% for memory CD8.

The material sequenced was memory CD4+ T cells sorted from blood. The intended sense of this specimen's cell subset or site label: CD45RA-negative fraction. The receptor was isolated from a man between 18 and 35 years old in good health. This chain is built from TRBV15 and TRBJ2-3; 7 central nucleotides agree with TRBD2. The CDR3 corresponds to CATSRDTAASGRTDTQYF. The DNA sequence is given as TGTGCCACCAGCAGGGACACCGCGGCTAGCGGCCGCACAGATACGCAGTATTTT.